The next 30 T cell receptor beta chains were all read from a single sample in a study of metastatic and nonmetastatic thyroid tumors. Before thyroid surgery, none of the patients had received any treatment. Via MiXCR, TCRdb re-called the PCR reads. The sample lists about 22,000 clones; roughly 36% were seen once. Sequencing was carried out using blood. The receptors were gathered from a male donor with papillary thyroid cancer or a benign thyroid nodule (not recorded which). Some clones in this sample may be carry-over from other donors' samples.

The V gene is TRBV4-1, the J gene TRBJ2-7, with D perhaps TRBD1 (6 bases). The V and J ends lost 2 bases and 2 bases respectively, with 16 bases between them. The CDR3 spans 16 residues. Per the germline V gene, CDR1 is MGHRA and CDR2 is YSYEKL. CDR3 amino acids: CASSQQVSDRAYEQYF. In nucleotides, the CDR3 is TGCGCCAGCAGCCAACAAGTATCGGACAGAGCCTACGAGCAGTACTTC.

This clone came up once. V usage is TRBV11-2 and J usage is TRBJ2-7, with TRBD1 matching over 8 bases. The ends lost 2 bases at V and 3 bases at J; junction bases unmatched: 15. The CDR3 consists of 18 residues. The germline gives CDR1 SGHAT, CDR2 FQNNGV. This CDR3 is CASSLKSSIGTGFYEQYF. As DNA, the CDR3 is TGTGCCAGCAGCTTAAAGTCGTCCATTGGGACAGGCTTCTACGAGCAGTACTTC.

This clone is judged medium-sized. The V call is TRBV28, the J call TRBJ2-7, with D maybe TRBD1 (6 bases). CDR3 length: 14 amino acids. V dropped 1 base and J dropped 4 bases, with 11 bases sitting between them. Per the germline V gene, CDR1 is MDHEN and CDR2 is SYDVKM. The CDR3 region is CASSLFQGQYEQYF. CDR3 coding DNA: TGTGCCAGCAGTTTATTCCAGGGGCAGTACGAGCAGTACTTC.

The sample holds many counts of this clone. The conserved final phenylalanine or tryptophan is absent from the CDR3, which likely points to a read error. The V and J genes are TRBV27 and TRBJ2-1; D not certain. Germline assignment: CDR1 MNHEY and CDR2 SMNVEV (reference sequence). The CDR3 runs 15 residues. V was shortened by 4 bases and J by 0 bases, with 10 bases between the two germline ends. Written as DNA, the CDR3 is TGTGCCAGCAGTTCCCGTCCCGACTCCTACAATGAGCAGTTCGTC. This sequence encodes CASSSRPDSYNEQFV.

This clone was recorded once. The J gene is TRBJ2-7, the V gene TRBV4-2; TRBD1 agrees at 10 bases. CDR3 length equals 14 residues. Germline V CDR1 and CDR2: LGHNA, YNFKEQ. V shed 6 bases, J shed 4 bases, and the junction held 6 bases outside the gene matches. The CDR3 sequence is CASSPGTGDYEQYF. The CDR3 bases are TGTGCCAGCAGTCCCGGGACAGGGGATTACGAGCAGTACTTC.

The chain uses TRBV5-1 and TRBJ2-2; TRBD2 is a possible D gene (5 bases). Trimming took off 3 bases at V and 0 bases at J, with 9 bases between the two ends. The germline gives CDR1 SGHRS, CDR2 YFSETQ. This CDR3 region has 15 residues. CDR3: CASSWTEPNTGELFF. The CDR3 DNA is TGCGCCAGCAGCTGGACTGAACCGAACACCGGGGAGCTGTTTTTT.

This clone has just a few counts. The chain employs TRBV20-1 and TRBJ1-6; 9 positions agree with TRBD1. CDR3 length: 16 residues. Germline V gene sequence: CDR1 DFQATT, CDR2 SNEGSKA (reference sequence). With 1 base clipped from V and 5 bases from J, the junction kept 6 bases outside the gene matches. The CDR3 spells CSARAHGQGNNSPLHF. In DNA, the CDR3 is TGCAGTGCTAGAGCCCATGGACAGGGGAATAATTCACCCCTCCACTTT.

This clone was observed a single time. This chain links TRBV20-1 with TRBJ1-5; D gene uncertain. V was clipped by 1 base and J by 0 bases, with 10 bases between them. In germline, CDR1 is DFQATT, CDR2 SNEGSKA (reference sequence). The CDR3 totals 15 residues. The CDR3 DNA sequence: TGCAGTGCTAGAGGATCTCGACATAGCAATCAGCCCCAGCATTTT. Amino acids: CSARGSRHSNQPQHF.

This clone was recorded many times. The V and J genes are TRBV19 and TRBJ2-1, with 8 bases fitting TRBD1. This CDR3 is 16 amino acids long. Trimming at V came to 2 bases and at J to 6 bases, leaving 9 bases not matched to a gene. The germline gives CDR1 LNHDA, CDR2 SQIVND (reference sequence). Here the CDR3 reads CASSIKGQVRSNEQFF. CDR3 DNA sequence: TGTGCCAGTAGTATAAAGGGACAGGTACGTTCCAATGAGCAGTTCTTC. The full variable domain, its missing parts supplied by reference TRBV19 and TRBJ2-1, is DGGITQSPKYLFRKEGQNVTLSCEQNLNHDAMYWYRQDPGQGLRLIYYSQIVNDFQKGDIAEGYSVSREKKESFPLTVTSAQKNPTAFYLCASSIKGQVRSNEQFFGPGTRLTVL.

About this clone: Germline is not matched at one junction end, which may reflect a read error. CDR3 DNA: TGTGCCAGCAGTTCAGGGGACACTGAATCTTTCTTT. Its protein product is CASSSGDTESFF. This chain joins TRBV6-5 and TRBJ1-1, with D tentatively TRBD1 (6 bases). CDR3 length: 12 amino acids. From germline, CDR1 is MNHEY and CDR2 SVGAGI.

This clone was seen at least ten times. This sequence joins TRBV7-2 and TRBJ1-1; D is unresolved. Trimming stripped 5 bases from V and 0 bases from J, with 7 bases between. The CDR3 is 13 residues long. The germline CDR1 and CDR2 sequences are SGHTA and FQGNSA. The chain's CDR3 is CASSQTLNTEAFF. CDR3 in DNA: TGTGCCAGCAGCCAGACGCTGAACACTGAAGCTTTCTTT.

J is TRBJ1-5 and V is TRBV5-8; D unresolved. The CDR3 is 16 residues long. Germline V CDR1 and CDR2: SGHTS, YDEGEE. V gave up 4 bases and J gave up 3 bases, with 17 bases separating them. CDR3 protein: CASSTAAGFYNQPQHF. For the CDR3, the DNA is TGTGCCAGCAGCACTGCGGCCGGGTTTTACAATCAGCCCCAGCATTTT.

The chain carries TRBV5-1 and TRBJ2-7, with D possibly matching TRBD1 (5 bases). V dropped 0 bases and J dropped 7 bases, with 20 bases sitting between them. Germline-derived CDR1 and CDR2 are SGHRS and YFSETQ. CDR3 size: 16 residues. In nucleotides, the CDR3 is TGCGCCAGCAGCTTGGCCCATTGGGGCGGATGGCTAGAGCAGTACTTC. It codes for CASSLAHWGGWLEQYF.

Only a few counts were recorded for this clone. This sequence joins TRBV2 and TRBJ1-3; 7 nucleotides match TRBD1. Germline V lookup: CDR1 SNHLY, CDR2 FYNNEI. Trimming took 6 bases from V and 3 from J; bases not matched to a gene: 2. This CDR3 comprises 13 residues. CDR3 loop: CASSRDSGNTIYF. Written as DNA, the CDR3 is TGTGCCAGCAGCCGGGACAGTGGAAACACCATATATTTT.

CDR3 nucleotide sequence: TGTGCCAGCAGTCAACGGGGTAGACAGGGCTACGAGCAGTACTTC. This translates into CASSQRGRQGYEQYF. The chain employs TRBV11-2 and TRBJ2-7; TRBD1 matches at 7 bases. V trimming: 6 bases; J trimming: 3 bases; junction bases outside the gene matches: 11. Germline assignment: CDR1 SGHAT and CDR2 FQNNGV. The length of the CDR3 is 15 residues.

Concerning this clone itself: At one of its ends the junction is not consistent with the germline gene, which may arise from a read error. The chain joins TRBV3-1 to TRBJ1-6, with D hard to call. The germline gives CDR1 LGHDT, CDR2 YNNKEL (reference sequence). The CDR3 is 12 amino acids. CDR3 nucleotides: TGTGCCAGCAGCTCCGATAATTCACCCCTCCACTTT. It translates to CASSSDNSPLHF.

The J gene is TRBJ2-7, the V gene TRBV5-1, with TRBD2 matching over 11 bases. V lost 5 bases to trimming and J lost 5 bases; unmatched junction nucleotides: 9. CDR3 length: 15 residues. The germline gives CDR1 SGHRS, CDR2 YFSETQ. This chain's CDR3 is CASRSQLAGDHEQYF. CDR3 DNA sequence: TGCGCCAGCAGAAGTCAACTAGCGGGAGATCACGAGCAGTACTTC.

This clone was recorded many times. No conserved phenylalanine or tryptophan ends this CDR3, so it is likely a read error. The V gene is TRBV9, the J gene TRBJ2-1; 7 nucleotides align to TRBD2. Germline V gene data show CDR1 as SGDLS and CDR2 as YYNGEE. Trimming at V came to 0 bases and at J to 5 bases, leaving 11 bases not matched to a gene. CDR3 length equals 17 residues. The CDR3 region is CASSVATAGRSHNEQFV. The DNA of the CDR3 is TGTGCCAGCAGCGTAGCCACGGCCGGGAGGAGCCACAATGAGCAGTTCGTC.

This chain joins TRBV5-1 and TRBJ2-7, with 12 bases identical to TRBD1. Germline CDR1 is SGHRS and CDR2 is YFSETQ. This CDR3 has 16 residues. The V and J ends lost 0 bases and 6 bases, in that order; junction bases with no gene match: 7. The CDR3 loop is CASSLENPGQGAEQYF. In nucleotides, the CDR3 is TGCGCCAGCAGCTTGGAAAATCCGGGACAGGGGGCCGAGCAGTACTTC.

V gene TRBV20-1 combines with J gene TRBJ2-7; the D gene could be TRBD1 or TRBD2 (5 bases each). The CDR3 length is 13 residues. The V and J ends lost 4 bases and 3 bases respectively, with 13 bases between them. Germline CDR1 is DFQATT and CDR2 is SNEGSKA (reference sequence). The DNA of the CDR3 is TGCAGTGCTAAGGACGGGGCTAACTACGAGCAGTACTTC. Translating gives CSAKDGANYEQYF.

The V call is TRBV12-3 or TRBV12-4, the J call TRBJ2-7; D assignment may be TRBD1 or TRBD2 (5 bases each). The CDR3 covers 14 residues. V was pared by 11 bases and J by 6 bases, with 23 bases between. The CDR3 protein is CACILGRGIAEQYF. Written as DNA, the CDR3 is TGTGCCTGCATTTTGGGGCGAGGGATCGCCGAGCAGTACTTC.

The rearrangement uses TRBV3-1 and TRBJ2-7; D remains unclear. The germline V and J ends were trimmed by 1 base and 3 bases, with 7 bases remaining between them. The CDR3 has 13 amino acids. Germline values: CDR1 LGHDT, CDR2 YNNKEL (reference sequence). CDR3 DNA sequence: TGTGCCAGCAGCCAAGTGGTACACTACGAGCAGTACTTC. Its translation: CASSQVVHYEQYF.

The chain uses TRBV19 and TRBJ1-3; no definite D call. This CDR3 spans 13 amino acids. The V end lost 3 bases, the J end lost 8 bases, and 11 bases lay between the germline ends. Germline V gene lookup returns CDR1 LNHDA and CDR2 SQIVND (reference sequence). CDR3 amino acids: CASSIASMDTIYF. In DNA, the CDR3 is TGTGCCAGTAGTATCGCTTCTATGGACACCATATATTTT.

The chain couples TRBV11-2 to TRBJ1-5; D possibly corresponds to TRBD1 (6 bases). Germline V gene lookup returns CDR1 SGHAT and CDR2 FQNNGV. The CDR3 contains 13 residues. Trimming removed 5 bases at V and 6 bases at J, with 11 bases between. The chain's CDR3 is CASSHTGIQPQHF. The DNA of the CDR3 is TGTGCCAGCAGCCACACAGGGATTCAGCCCCAGCATTTT.

This rearrangement joins TRBV6-1 to TRBJ1-2; a possible D gene is TRBD1 (6 bases). Germline V gene lookup returns CDR1 MNHNS and CDR2 SASEGT. The CDR3 has 16 residues. The V and J ends lost 6 bases and 6 bases respectively, with 23 bases between them. DNA of the CDR3: TGTGCCAGCAGCCGCGACAGGACCCCGGGATATGATGGCTACACCTTC. Protein: CASSRDRTPGYDGYTF.

This clone was seen at least ten times. Because the CDR3 is missing its conserved closing phenylalanine or tryptophan, this is likely a read error. The chain has TRBV5-1 and TRBJ2-1, with TRBD2 identical over 10 bases. Per the germline V gene, CDR1 is SGHRS and CDR2 is YFSETQ. This CDR3 contains 16 residues. J gave up 4 bases and V 4 bases, and 8 bases lay outside the gene matches. The CDR3 spells CASSLRTSGTYNEQFV. CDR3 sequence (DNA): TGCGCCAGCAGCCTGAGGACTAGCGGAACTTACAATGAGCAGTTCGTC.

This clone was picked up many times. This may stem from a read error, because a much larger clone lies one nucleotide away. The CDR3 does not end in the conserved phenylalanine or tryptophan, so this is likely a read error. The genes are TRBV11-3 and TRBJ2-1; maybe TRBD1 (5 bases). V shed 1 base and J shed 10 bases, with 11 bases lying between them. CDR1 and CDR2 from the germline V gene are SGHNT and YENEEA. This CDR3 has 13 residues. The CDR3 coding sequence is TGTGCCAGCAGCTTAGGTCCGAGGACAGAGCAGTTCGTC. Translation: CASSLGPRTEQFV.

The V and J genes are TRBV6-1 and TRBJ2-6; TRBD2 aligns across 10 bases. Germline V gene lookup returns CDR1 MNHNS and CDR2 SASEGT. The CDR3 is 17 residues long. V lost 7 bases and J lost 0; bases outside the gene matches: 6. DNA for the CDR3: TGTGCCAGCATTCCTAGCGGGAGAAACTCTGGGGCCAACGTCCTGACTTTC. The encoded protein is CASIPSGRNSGANVLTF.

This clone appeared many times. J is TRBJ1-2 and V is TRBV28; D is uncertain. Trimming stripped 7 bases from V and 7 bases from J, with 13 bases between. CDR1 MDHEN and CDR2 SYDVKM come from the germline V gene. This CDR3 is 12 amino acids long. The CDR3 region is CASIGFSGGYTF. CDR3 nucleotide sequence: TGTGCCAGCATAGGATTTTCTGGTGGCTACACCTTC.

V and J are TRBV25-1 and TRBJ1-2, with D perhaps TRBD1 (5 bases). The CDR3 extends over 13 amino acids. The V end was cut by 5 bases, the J end by 0 bases, with 7 bases between. CDR1 is MGHDK, CDR2 SYGVNS, per germline. CDR3 protein: CASSPGTNYGYTF. The CDR3, as DNA: TGTGCCAGCAGTCCAGGGACTAACTATGGCTACACCTTC.